This T cell receptor beta chain was captured by sequencing in a study of cytomegalovirus exposure and HLA in healthy donors. This CDR3 is 13 amino acids long. Germline CDR1 and CDR2: LNHDA and SQIVND (reference sequence). Trimming cost V 5 bases and J 6 bases, with 14 bases left between them. Assay: immunoSEQ multiplex PCR; the TCRdb copy retains only in-frame clones and omits some. The table shows roughly 100,000 clones, with about 88% occurring only once. What was sequenced was PBMCs. The source is a woman aged 18-29 years in good health and CMV-seropositive. This chain links TRBV19 with TRBJ2-7; D is uncertain. The CDR3 DNA is TGTGCCAGTAGTGTACCCCACCCGGGCGAGCAGTACTTC. It specifies CASSVPHPGEQYF.